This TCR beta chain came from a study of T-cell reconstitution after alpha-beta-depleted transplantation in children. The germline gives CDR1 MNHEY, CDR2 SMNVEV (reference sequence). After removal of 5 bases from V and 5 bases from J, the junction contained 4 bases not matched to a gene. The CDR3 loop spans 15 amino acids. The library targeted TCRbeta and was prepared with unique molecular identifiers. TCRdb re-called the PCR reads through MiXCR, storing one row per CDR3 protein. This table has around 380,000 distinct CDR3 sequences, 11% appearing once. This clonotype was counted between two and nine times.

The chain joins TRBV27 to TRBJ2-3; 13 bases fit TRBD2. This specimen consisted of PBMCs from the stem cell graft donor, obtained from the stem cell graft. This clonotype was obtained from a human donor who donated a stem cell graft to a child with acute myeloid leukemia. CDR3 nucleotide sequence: TGTGCCAGCAGTCCTCGACTAGCGGGAGGAGATACGCAGTATTTT. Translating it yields CASSPRLAGGDTQYF.